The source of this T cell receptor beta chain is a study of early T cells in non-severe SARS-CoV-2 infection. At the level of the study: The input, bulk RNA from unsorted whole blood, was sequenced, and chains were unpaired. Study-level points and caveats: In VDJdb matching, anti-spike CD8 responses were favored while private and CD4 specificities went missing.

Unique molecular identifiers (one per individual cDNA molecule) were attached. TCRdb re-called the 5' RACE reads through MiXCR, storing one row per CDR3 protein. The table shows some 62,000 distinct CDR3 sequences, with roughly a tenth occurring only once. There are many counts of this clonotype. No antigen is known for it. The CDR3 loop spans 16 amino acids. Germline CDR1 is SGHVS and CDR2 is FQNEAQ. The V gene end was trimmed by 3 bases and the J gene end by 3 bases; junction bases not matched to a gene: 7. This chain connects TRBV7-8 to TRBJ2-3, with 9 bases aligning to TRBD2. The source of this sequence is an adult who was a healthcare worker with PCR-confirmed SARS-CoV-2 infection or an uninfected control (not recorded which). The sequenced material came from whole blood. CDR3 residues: CASSFGGGAGTDTQYF. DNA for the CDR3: TGTGCCAGCAGCTTTGGCGGGGGGGCCGGGACAGATACGCAGTATTTT.